The entry below describes one TCR beta chain. What it binds is unknown. Sequencing used immunoSEQ multiplex PCR; TCRdb keeps in-frame clones, though not all of them. Of more than 150,000 clones in the sample, around four fifths were seen once. This CDR3 has 20 amino acids. Germline V lookup: CDR1 LGHNA, CDR2 YSLEER. The trim removed 3 bases at V and 1 base at J, leaving 17 bases unmatched. This specimen comes from a study of cytomegalovirus exposure and HLA in healthy donors. General study results and limits: Most TCR sequences were rare, but some public TCRs occurred in many donors. The authors enumerated over 150 TCR beta chains as linked to cytomegalovirus.

The chain employs TRBV4-3 and TRBJ2-4; 8 bases agree with TRBD2. Sequencing input: PBMCs. The clonotype was recovered from a man younger than 35 in good health and CMV-seropositive. CDR3 in DNA: TGCGCCAGCAGCCAGGTTCGGGGGGGGCGATTATCTCTGGCCAAAAACATTCAGTACTTC. It encodes CASSQVRGGRLSLAKNIQYF.